These 2 T cell receptor beta chains were sequenced from one sample in a study of OX40 agonist ivuxolimab in advanced cancers. The library was produced with the immunoSEQ multiplex PCR assay. Held by TCRdb, this immuneACCESS table contains in-frame sequences only and omits some clones. Under half of the omission traces to an unresolved V gene where checked; the cause of the rest is unknown. For this sample there are 65,000 to 95,000 clones; almost 90% appear just once. The ten most abundant clones make up 0.76% of the sample. The sequences come from CD4+ or CD8+ T cells sorted from blood, collected in a trial of the OX40 agonist ivuxolimab. The receptors stem from an adult with an advanced solid tumor such as melanoma, head and neck, liver or kidney cancer.

CDR3 residues: CASSFQAGGEQYF. Here the CDR3 DNA reads TGTGCCAGCAGCTTTCAGGCGGGGGGCGAGCAGTACTTC. The gene calls are TRBV7-2 and TRBJ2-7; TRBD2 matches 8 bases. Germline CDR1 reads SGHTA; CDR2 reads FQGNSA. The CDR3 has 13 residues. Trimming removed 3 bases from V and 6 bases from J; junction bases left unmatched: 4. Using reference TRBV7-2 and TRBJ2-7 for the parts outside the CDR3, the full variable domain is GAGVSQSPSNKVTEKGKDVELRCDPISGHTALYWYRQSLGQGLEFLIYFQGNSAPDKSGLPSDRFSAERTGGSVSTLTIQRTQQEDSAVYLCASSFQAGGEQYFGPGTRLTVT.

Written as DNA, the CDR3 is TGTGCCAGCAGCCAAGATGAGCGAAGGGATACGCAGTATTTT. Its protein product is CASSQDERRDTQYF. V gene TRBV4-2 combines with J gene TRBJ2-3; unclear D gene. The V end lost 0 bases, the J end lost 6 bases, and 10 bases lay between the germline ends. This CDR3 comprises 14 residues. The germline V gene encodes CDR1 LGHNA and CDR2 YNFKEQ.